The sample holds many counts of the clone carrying this T cell receptor beta chain. The antigen is undetermined. Germline-derived CDR1 and CDR2 are SGHRS and YFSETQ. With 4 bases removed from V and 0 bases from J, the gap between germline ends came to 18 bases. CDR3 length: 17 residues. Amplification of TCR beta CDR3 regions was performed using RNA transcripts as template. When the TCR CDR3 underwent first-round RT-PCR, the HTBI primer set was used. TCRdb ran MiXCR on the multiplex PCR reads and lists one entry per CDR3 protein. The top ten hold 3% to 4% of the sample, which has around 600,000 distinct CDR3 sequences, about a sixth seen once. The data belong to a study of T cells in Graves' hyperthyroidism and ophthalmopathy. Notes on the study in general: Median prediction lead before ophthalmopathy onset was about 6.3 months with the model. Appearing also in blood were most of the thyroid clonotypes expanded above 0.001.

This sequence joins TRBV5-1 and TRBJ2-3; a weak D match, TRBD2 (5 bases). This clonotype was obtained from a woman between 40 and 50 years old with Graves' ophthalmopathy. The sequenced sample consisted of blood. CDR3 sequence reads: CASSNTGSGMSTDTQYF. In nucleotides, the CDR3 is TGCGCCAGCAGCAACACCGGATCGGGGATGAGCACAGATACGCAGTATTTT.